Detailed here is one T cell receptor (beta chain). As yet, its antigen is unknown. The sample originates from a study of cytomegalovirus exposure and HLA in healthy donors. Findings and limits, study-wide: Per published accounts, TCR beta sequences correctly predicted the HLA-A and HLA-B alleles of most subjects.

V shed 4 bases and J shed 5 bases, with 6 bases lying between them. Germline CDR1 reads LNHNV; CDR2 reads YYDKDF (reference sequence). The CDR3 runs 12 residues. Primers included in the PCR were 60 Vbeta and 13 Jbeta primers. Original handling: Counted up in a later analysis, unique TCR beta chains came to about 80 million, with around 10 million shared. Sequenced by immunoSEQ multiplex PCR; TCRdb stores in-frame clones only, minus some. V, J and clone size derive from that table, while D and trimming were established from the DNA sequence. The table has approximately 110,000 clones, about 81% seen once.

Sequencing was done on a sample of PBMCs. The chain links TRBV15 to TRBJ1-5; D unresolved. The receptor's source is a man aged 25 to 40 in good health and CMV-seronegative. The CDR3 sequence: CATSISHQPQHF. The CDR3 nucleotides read TGTGCCACCAGCATAAGCCATCAGCCCCAGCATTTT. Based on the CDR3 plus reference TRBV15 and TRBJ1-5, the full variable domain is DAMVIQNPRYQVTQFGKPVTLSCSQTLNHNVMYWYQQKSSQAPKLLFHYYDKDFNNEADTPDNFQSRRPNTSFCFLDIRSPGLGDTAMYLCATSISHQPQHFGDGTRLSIL.